These 20 T cell receptor beta chains came from one sample sequenced in a study of shared clonotypes between healthy human individuals. Selected positively for CCR7 and CD45RO-negative, naive CD8 cells excluded terminally differentiated effector memory CD45RA+ cells. The data were produced by immunoSEQ multiplex PCR, yet TCRdb's version contains in-frame clones alone and is incomplete. In the table there are more than 2 million clones, about 95% of which are singletons. Sequencing was carried out using naive CD8+ T cells sorted from blood. These receptors were collected from a man between 18 and 29 years old in good health.

About this clone: Other DNA sequences from this sample encode an identical CDR3 as well. The V call is TRBV9, the J call TRBJ2-2; D unclear. The CDR3 sequence is 11 residues long. The germline CDR1 and CDR2 sequences are SGDLS and YYNGEE. Trimming stripped 5 bases from V and 4 bases from J, with 3 bases between. The CDR3 bases are TGTGCCAGCAGTACCACCGGGGAGCTGTTTTTT. This sequence encodes CASSTTGELFF.

This clone appeared a single time. The V gene is TRBV5-6, the J gene TRBJ2-1; 7 bases match TRBD1. This CDR3 is built from 14 residues. V lost 0 bases, J lost 7 bases, and 4 bases stayed unmatched. Per the germline V gene, CDR1 is SGHDT and CDR2 is YYEEEE. Written as DNA, the CDR3 is TGTGCCAGCAGCTTGGGACAGGGAAGGAATGAGCAGTTCTTC. It encodes CASSLGQGRNEQFF.

The rearrangement links TRBV5-6 to TRBJ2-7; D might be TRBD2 (5 bases). Looked up from germline, CDR1 is SGHDT and CDR2 is YYEEEE. This CDR3 spans 17 amino acids. Trimming took off 3 bases at V and 5 bases at J, with 24 bases between the two ends. CDR3 sequence reads: CASSSDPSGVGIHEQYF. CDR3 coding DNA: TGTGCCAGCAGCTCGGACCCGAGCGGTGTTGGAATCCACGAGCAGTACTTC.

The chain is built from TRBV6-4 and TRBJ1-2, with TRBD1 matching 7 bases. The CDR3 consists of 14 residues. Per the germline V gene, CDR1 is MRHNA and CDR2 is SNTAGT. V shed 4 bases and J 8 bases; nucleotides not matched to a gene: 10. The CDR3 DNA follows: TGTGCCAGCAGTGGAGACAGGGAAGGAAGCGGCTACACCTTC. Its translation: CASSGDREGSGYTF.

The CDR3 is CASSLGAGTSYYEQYF. The CDR3 DNA follows: TGTGCCAGCAGCTTAGGCGCCGGGACTAGCTACTACGAGCAGTACTTC. This chain links TRBV11-2 with TRBJ2-7, with 9 bases identical to TRBD2. The CDR3 runs to 16 residues. The junction had 7 bases not matched to a gene; V was cut back by 1 base and J by 3 bases. The germline CDR1 and CDR2 sequences are SGHAT and FQNNGV.

The chain joins TRBV10-1 to TRBJ2-1; 14 bases map to TRBD2. The germline CDR1 and CDR2 sequences are WNHNN and SYGVQD (reference sequence). V lost 2 bases, J lost 1 base, and 4 bases stayed unmatched. The CDR3 sequence is 18 residues long. The DNA for the CDR3 is TGCGCCAGCAGTGAGGGGACTAGCGGGAGAGGTTCCTACAATGAGCAGTTCTTC. This encodes CASSEGTSGRGSYNEQFF.

This sequence joins TRBV9 and TRBJ2-7, with D perhaps TRBD1 (6 bases). V lost 4 bases, J lost 1 base, and 15 bases lay in between. There are 15 residues in the CDR3. Germline CDR1 reads SGDLS; CDR2 reads YYNGEE. CDR3 coding DNA: TGTGCCAGCAGCTCGACGGCGACAGGTTCCTACGAGCAGTACTTC. This encodes CASSSTATGSYEQYF.

The chain recombines TRBV30 with TRBJ2-5; 7 bases are a match to TRBD2. V trimming: 3 bases; J trimming: 2 bases; junction bases outside the gene matches: 12. CDR1 and CDR2 (germline): GTSNPN, SVGIG (reference sequence). The CDR3 loop spans 16 amino acids. CDR3 residues: CAWSDTYREVQETQYF. Here the CDR3 DNA reads TGTGCCTGGAGCGACACTTATCGGGAGGTTCAAGAGACCCAGTACTTC.

The chain links TRBV2 to TRBJ1-1; 7 bases match TRBD1. The CDR3 totals 12 residues. V lost 7 bases and J lost 11; bases outside the gene matches: 10. From germline, CDR1 is SNHLY and CDR2 FYNNEI. CDR3 residues: CASTKEGAEAFF. The DNA for the CDR3 is TGTGCCAGCACCAAAGAGGGGGCAGAGGCTTTCTTT.

The chain carries TRBV19 and TRBJ2-7; D could derive from TRBD1 or TRBD2 (5 bases each). V lost 3 bases and J lost 6, with 15 bases in between. The CDR3 is 14 amino acids. CDR1 is LNHDA and CDR2 is SQIVND in the germline V gene (reference sequence). DNA of the CDR3: TGTGCCAGTAGTATCAGGGACGAACTTCGCGAGCAGTACTTC. As protein: CASSIRDELREQYF. Looking up the rest from reference TRBV19 and TRBJ2-7 gives the full variable domain: DGGITQSPKYLFRKEGQNVTLSCEQNLNHDAMYWYRQDPGQGLRLIYYSQIVNDFQKGDIAEGYSVSREKKESFPLTVTSAQKNPTAFYLCASSIRDELREQYFGPGTRLTVT.

This clone appeared a few times. The chain couples TRBV2 to TRBJ2-5, with D perhaps matching TRBD1 (5 bases). This CDR3 spans 15 amino acids. Germline CDR1 is SNHLY and CDR2 is FYNNEI. V gave up 8 bases and J gave up 4 bases, with 20 bases separating them. The CDR3 region is CASARAGWVRETQYF. DNA of the CDR3: TGTGCCAGCGCCCGGGCAGGGTGGGTTAGAGAGACCCAGTACTTC. The variable domain in full, completed from reference TRBV2 and TRBJ2-5, reads EPEVTQTPSHQVTQMGQEVILRCVPISNHLYFYWYRQILGQKVEFLVSFYNNEISEKSEIFDDQFSVERPDGSNFTLKIRSTKLEDSAMYFCASARAGWVRETQYFGPGTRLLVL.

The chain uses TRBV9 and TRBJ2-3, with 8 bases that match TRBD2. The CDR3 is made up of 18 amino acids. Trimming at V came to 4 bases and at J to 6 bases, leaving 19 bases not matched to a gene. Germline CDR1 is SGDLS and CDR2 is YYNGEE. The CDR3: CASSLGGISGELGDTQYF. The CDR3 bases are TGTGCCAGCAGCCTTGGAGGTATTAGCGGGGAACTGGGCGATACGCAGTATTTT.

The chain recombines TRBV19 with TRBJ2-1, with D perhaps matching TRBD1 or TRBD2 (5 bases each). This CDR3 contains 14 residues. Germline CDR1 is LNHDA and CDR2 is SQIVND (reference sequence). Here the CDR3 reads CASRFRGAYNEQFF. The CDR3 region has the DNA TGTGCTTCAAGATTTCGAGGGGCTTACAATGAGCAGTTCTTC.

The rearrangement joins TRBV18 to TRBJ2-3; 11 nucleotides agree with TRBD2. Per the germline V gene, CDR1 is KGHSH and CDR2 is LQKENI. V was clipped by 3 bases and J by 5 bases; unmatched bases: 7. This CDR3 has 16 residues. The CDR3 nucleotides are TGTGCCAGCTCACCTGTGACTAGCGGGATAATAGATACGCAGTATTTT. It yields the protein CASSPVTSGIIDTQYF.

The chain carries TRBV30 and TRBJ2-5; weak D call: TRBD2 (5 bases). Per germline, CDR1 GTSNPN and CDR2 SVGIG (reference sequence). V lost 0 bases and J lost 1, with 12 bases in between. This CDR3 comprises 15 residues. CDR3 sequence reads: CAWSVYGLPQETQYF. The CDR3 nucleotides are TGTGCCTGGAGTGTATACGGACTCCCCCAAGAGACCCAGTACTTC. The whole variable domain, filled in from reference TRBV30 and TRBJ2-5, reads SQTIHQWPATLVQPVGSPLSLECTVEGTSNPNLYWYRQAAGRGLQLLFYSVGIGQISSEVPQNLSASRPQDRQFILSSKKLLLSDSGFYLCAWSVYGLPQETQYFGPGTRLLVL.

On this clone itself: A junction end diverges from the germline sequence, so it may reflect a read error. This sequence joins TRBV7-7 and TRBJ2-7, with a possible D match to TRBD2 (6 bases). Germline V CDR1 and CDR2: SSHAT, FNYEAQ (reference sequence). The CDR3 spans 13 residues. In DNA form, the CDR3 reads TGTGCTAGCAGCGCCGGGACTCCCTACGAGCAGTACTTC. Amino acid sequence: CASSAGTPYEQYF.

With respect to this clone: Other DNA sequences in this specimen translate into the identical CDR3. The chain is built from TRBV11-2 and TRBJ1-1; tentatively, D is TRBD1 (5 bases). There are 13 residues in the CDR3. The V gene's germline CDR1 is SGHAT and CDR2 FQNNGV. Deletions cut 4 bases from V and 2 bases from J, with 8 bases between. In DNA, the CDR3 is TGTGCCAGCAGCTCGACAGTTAACACTGAAGCTTTCTTT. This encodes CASSSTVNTEAFF. The entire variable domain, with the rest obtained from reference TRBV11-2 and TRBJ1-1, is as follows: EAGVAQSPRYKIIEKRQSVAFWCNPISGHATLYWYQQILGQGPKLLIQFQNNGVVDDSQLPKDRFSAERLKGVDSTLKIQPAKLEDSAVYLCASSSTVNTEAFFGQGTRLTVV.

The chain combines TRBV27 with TRBJ2-3, with D possibly TRBD1 on 6 matching bases. V dropped 4 bases and J dropped 1 base, with 6 bases sitting between them. CDR1 MNHEY and CDR2 SMNVEV come from the germline V gene (reference sequence). CDR3 length equals 13 residues. The DNA of the CDR3 is TGTGCCAGCAGTTACAGGGGCACAGATACGCAGTATTTT. It codes for CASSYRGTDTQYF.

The rearrangement uses TRBV7-2 and TRBJ2-1; 10 nucleotides align to TRBD2. The CDR3 totals 16 residues. After removal of 1 base from V and 8 bases from J, the junction contained 8 bases not matched to a gene. Per the germline V gene, CDR1 is SGHTA and CDR2 is FQGNSA. CDR3: CASSLGLAGVVDEQFF. The CDR3 DNA reads as TGTGCCAGCAGCTTAGGGCTAGCGGGAGTGGTTGATGAGCAGTTCTTC.

The genes are TRBV9 and TRBJ1-3, with a weak D call TRBD1 (6 bases). Germline V gene data show CDR1 as SGDLS and CDR2 as YYNGEE. The CDR3 spans 17 residues. Trimming took 4 bases from V and 3 from J, leaving 20 bases between them. DNA for the CDR3: TGTGCCAGCAGCCTACCCCGAAGGGGGGAAGATGGAAACACCATATATTTT. Encoded protein: CASSLPRRGEDGNTIYF.